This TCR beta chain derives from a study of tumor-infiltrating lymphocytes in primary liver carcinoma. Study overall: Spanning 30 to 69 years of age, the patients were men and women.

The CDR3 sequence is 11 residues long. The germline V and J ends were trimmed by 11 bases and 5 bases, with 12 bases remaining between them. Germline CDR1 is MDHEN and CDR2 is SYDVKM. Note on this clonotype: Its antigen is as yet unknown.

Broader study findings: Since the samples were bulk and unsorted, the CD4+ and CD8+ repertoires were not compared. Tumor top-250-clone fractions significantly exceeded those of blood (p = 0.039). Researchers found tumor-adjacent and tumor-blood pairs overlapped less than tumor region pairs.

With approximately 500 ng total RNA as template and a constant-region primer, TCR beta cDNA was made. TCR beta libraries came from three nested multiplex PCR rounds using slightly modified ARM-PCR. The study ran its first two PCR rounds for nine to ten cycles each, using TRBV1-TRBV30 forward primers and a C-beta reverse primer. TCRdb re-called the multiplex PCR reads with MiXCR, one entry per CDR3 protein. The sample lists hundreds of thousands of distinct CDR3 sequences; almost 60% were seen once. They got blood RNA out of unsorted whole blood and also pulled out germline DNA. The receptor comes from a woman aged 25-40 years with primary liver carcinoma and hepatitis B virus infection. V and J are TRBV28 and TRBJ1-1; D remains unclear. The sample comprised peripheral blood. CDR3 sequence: CACEWSTEAFF. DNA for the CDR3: TGTGCCTGCGAATGGAGTACTGAAGCTTTCTTT. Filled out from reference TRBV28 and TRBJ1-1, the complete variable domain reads DVKVTQSSRYLVKRTGEKVFLECVQDMDHENMFWYRQDPGLGLRLIYFSYDVKMKEKGDIPEGYSVSREKKERFSLILESASTNQTSMYLCACEWSTEAFFGQGTRLTVV.